A single sample gave rise to the 13 T cell receptor beta chains below, sequenced in a study of T cell repertoires in cytomegalovirus infection. For these TCRs, the target antigens are not known. A single record per CDR3 protein comes from TCRdb applying MiXCR to the reads. The table shows around 70,000 distinct CDR3 sequences, with about 26% occurring only once. Sequenced material: CD8+ T cells from cultured PBMCs, taken from culture after CMV antigen stimulation. These receptors originate from a human donor in good health (CMV status not recorded). Some clones in this sample may be carry-over from other donors' samples.

The chain uses TRBV20-1 and TRBJ2-5, with a weak D call TRBD2 (6 bases). The CDR3 sequence is 15 residues long. V lost 1 base, J lost 2 bases, and 14 bases lay in between. Germline CDR1 and CDR2: DFQATT and SNEGSKA (reference sequence). CDR3 bases: TGCAGTGCTAGAGTCTTACCGGAGGGGCAAGAGACCCAGTACTTC. Translation: CSARVLPEGQETQYF.

This clonotype was observed a handful of times. The chain links TRBV7-9 to TRBJ1-4; TRBD1 is a possible D gene (5 bases). V gave up 3 bases and J gave up 2 bases, with 7 bases separating them. The CDR3 has 14 residues. CDR1 is SEHNR, CDR2 FQNEAQ, per germline (reference sequence). The CDR3 here is CASSLGGTNEKLFF. In DNA, the CDR3 is TGTGCCAGCAGCTTGGGGGGTACTAATGAAAAACTGTTTTTT.

This clonotype was picked up many times. The chain carries TRBV7-2 and TRBJ2-3; D is uncertain. V lost 4 bases, J lost 4 bases, and 3 bases lay in between. The CDR3 extends over 11 amino acids. Germline V gene data show CDR1 as SGHTA and CDR2 as FQGNSA. The CDR3 sequence is CASSSPDTQYF. The CDR3 region has the DNA TGTGCCAGCAGCTCCCCAGATACGCAGTATTTT.

This clonotype has a handful of counts. The chain employs TRBV4-3 and TRBJ1-1; TRBD1 agrees at 8 bases. J gave up 3 bases and V 0 bases, and 9 bases lay outside the gene matches. Germline CDR1 LGHNA, CDR2 YSLEER. The CDR3 sequence is 17 residues long. This chain's CDR3 is CASSQESSGGWYTEAFF. The CDR3 DNA follows: TGCGCCAGCAGCCAAGAATCATCAGGGGGCTGGTACACTGAAGCTTTCTTT.

V and J are TRBV27 and TRBJ1-2; 10 nucleotides line up with TRBD1. Unmatched junction bases numbered 8, after V lost 5 bases and J lost 5 bases. The germline V gene has CDR1 MNHEY and CDR2 SMNVEV (reference sequence). The CDR3 is made up of 15 amino acids. This CDR3 reads CASSQGTGALYGYTF. CDR3 sequence (DNA): TGTGCCAGCAGTCAAGGGACAGGGGCATTATATGGCTACACCTTC.

This clonotype was seen at least ten times. For the CDR3, the DNA is TGTGCCAGCAGTTTTCGTTCTGCGGGGGATACGCAGTATTTT. It is translated as CASSFRSAGDTQYF. The chain employs TRBV12-3 or TRBV12-4 and TRBJ2-3, with D maybe TRBD2 (6 bases). This CDR3 comprises 14 residues. Deletions cut 3 bases from V and 6 bases from J, with 13 bases between.

This clonotype was seen only a few times. An end of the junction does not agree with germline; a read error may underlie this. This chain links TRBV7-6 with TRBJ1-1; D may be TRBD1 (6 bases). Germline-derived CDR1 and CDR2 are SGHVS and FNYEAQ. This CDR3 has 13 amino acids. The CDR3 sequence is CASSLTGNSEAFF. As DNA, the CDR3 is TGTGCCAGCAGCTTAACAGGGAACTCTGAAGCTTTCTTT.

This sequence joins TRBV20-1 and TRBJ1-1; no reliable D call. The CDR3 is 16 residues long. The germline CDR1 and CDR2 sequences are DFQATT and SNEGSKA (reference sequence). Trimming removed 5 bases from V and 0 bases from J, with 19 bases in between. The CDR3 region has the DNA TGCAGTGCTCTTGAGGACGAACGGAACATGAACACTGAAGCTTTCTTT. Its protein is CSALEDERNMNTEAFF.

This clonotype has only one observation. The DNA is left out, because the CDR3 cannot be placed on it with certainty; the CDR3 is given as TCRdb lists it. The genes are TRBV7-5 and TRBJ2-2; TRBD1, the table's D call, lacks a check against the DNA. TRBV7-5 is a documented pseudogene. The CDR3 spans 20 residues, counting both ends. CDR3 in amino acids: CISATKSPGQISSNTGELFF.

In the case of this clonotype: Relative to the germline gene, one junction end is altered; a read error may explain this. J is TRBJ2-7 and V is TRBV4-1; 7 bases align to TRBD1. Germline values: CDR1 MGHRA, CDR2 YSYEKL. The CDR3 totals 14 residues. The CDR3 loop reads CASSQWTGPYEQYF. The CDR3 DNA follows: TGTGCCAGCAGCCAATGGACAGGCCCCTACGAGCAGTACTTC.

The rearrangement uses TRBV3-1 and TRBJ2-6; 8 bases align to TRBD1. The CDR3 loop spans 19 amino acids. Germline V gives CDR1 LGHDT, CDR2 YNNKEL (reference sequence). Trimming removed 0 bases from V and 0 bases from J; junction bases left unmatched: 7. The CDR3 DNA follows: TGTGCCAGCAGCCAAGACAGGGGGCCGCCCCACTCTGGGGCCAACGTCCTGACTTTC. This gives the protein CASSQDRGPPHSGANVLTF.

This chain joins TRBV20-1 and TRBJ2-3; TRBD1 might be the D (5 bases). CDR3 length: 14 amino acids. CDR1 DFQATT and CDR2 SNEGSKA come from the germline V gene (reference sequence). Trimming removed 6 bases at V and 2 bases at J, with 15 bases between. CDR3 nucleotide sequence: TGCAGTGCCCCGGACAAAAGCCTCACAGATACGCAGTATTTT. This sequence encodes CSAPDKSLTDTQYF.

This chain uses TRBV29-1 with TRBJ2-3; D gene ambiguous. The CDR3 is 15 amino acids. V shed 3 bases and J shed 2 bases, with 15 bases lying between them. The germline CDR1 and CDR2 sequences are SQVTM and ANQGSEA. The CDR3 is CSVEYVSELTDTQYF. CDR3 bases: TGCAGCGTTGAGTATGTTTCGGAGCTCACAGATACGCAGTATTTT.